This record looks at one T cell receptor beta chain sequence and its context. No cognate antigen has been identified for it. No qualities accompany the bases; no much larger clone lies one base away. The sample comes from a study of radiation and T cells in renal cell carcinoma (dated by TCRdb to 2018 to 2020). Broadly, across the study: In total, around 53 samples, comprising around 25 tumors and some 27 peripheral blood samples, were subjected to TCR beta sequencing. The final blood draw took place at 4 weeks after radiation, the same time as nephrectomy. A total of approximately 3,800,000 unique CDR3 nucleotide sequences, encoding 2.7 million or so unique CDR3 amino acid sequences, were found across all 50 or so samples. What the work shows at the level of the full study, not this receptor alone: Top tumor clonotypes rose in blood from baseline to 2 weeks post-radiation, then contracted by 4 weeks, suggesting transient expansion of tumor-resident clones. Effects of radiation dose or scheduling on the TCR repertoire could not be addressed with the single-armed trial design. Because no pretreatment tumor biopsies were available, whether clonotypes were present in the tumor at baseline could not be determined. Dynamics of the blood repertoire were not tracked past 4 weeks after treatment.

In light of the paper, this sample's time point label describes: blood 4 weeks post-SBRT, at nephrectomy. The treatment or condition label here, explained by the study, means: 15 Gy SBRT to primary tumor, nephrectomy 4 weeks later. Samples were obtained from a clinical trial, in which 15 Gy stereotactic body radiation therapy was delivered to primary renal cell carcinomas and nephrectomy was performed 4 weeks later. Serial peripheral blood from radiation-treated patients was sampled at baseline, 2 weeks and 4 weeks after SBRT to track tumor-enriched clonotypes. Every patient's renal cell carcinoma showed clear cell pathology. Genomic DNA for TCR sequencing was prepared using the QIAamp DNA Blood Mini Kit (Qiagen). Samples were included in the analyses only if all quality control checks were passed. The immunoSEQ kit was used, according to the manufacturer's recommendations, to generate TCR beta libraries from genomic DNA. For library preparation, a first multiplex PCR was performed with proprietary primers, followed by a second PCR in which unique barcodes were added, and bead cleanups were performed after each round. Each sample batch included a kit-provided positive control reaction and a negative control reaction. The final libraries were assessed on an Agilent 4200 TapeStation D1000 ScreenTape, pooled by volume, and quantified by qPCR. An Illumina NextSeq500 fitted with a MidOutput 150-cycle cartridge performed the sequencing, running 156 Read1 cycles and 15 Index1 cycles with the kit's custom primers. The pooled library was loaded at 0.95 to 1 pM, with a roughly 18% PhiX control spiked in. In the original analysis: Vendor-processed data were analyzed in R, with a clonotype defined as all T cells sharing the same CDR3 nucleotide sequence. In the clone abundance analyses, frequencies were normalized to the 10,000 most abundant clones in each sample. Public T cell clones, which averaged fewer than five per sample, were removed prior to analysis. Tumor-enriched and baseline blood-enriched clonotypes were defined by at least a 32-fold difference in abundance between compartments. A beta-binomial differential abundance model was applied to find clonotypes that expanded or contracted between blood time points. Tumor-blood repertoire similarity was measured with the Baroni-Urbani and Buser coefficient, and groups were compared using two-tailed Wilcoxon tests in R. TCRdb took over this immuneACCESS table, retaining in-frame rearrangements with V and J assigned. Such tables are incomplete; in checked studies, under half of the missing clones stem from an unresolved V gene, and the remainder is unexplained. From that table come the V and J calls and clone size; the DNA was used to work out D and trimming. Counted in this sample were approximately 170,000 clones; about 85% of them appeared once. The ten largest clones represent around 10% of the sample.

This material consisted of blood, taken from a patient whose treatment included radiotherapy and nephrectomy. The TCR was taken from a woman aged 45-60 years with renal cell carcinoma.

The DNA sequence is as follows: TGTGCCAGCGCCGGGGCCCAAAAGCAGTTCTTC. Translation gives CASAGAQKQFF. The chain couples TRBV25-1 to TRBJ2-1; the D gene could be TRBD1 or TRBD2, each one agreeing over 5 bases. In the germline V gene, CDR1 corresponds to MGHDK and CDR2 to SYGVNS. There are 11 amino acids in the CDR3, from cysteine to phenylalanine inclusive. Of the read, only the CDR3 DNA is kept; its 33 bases are in frame from base 1. Relative to germline, V is 8 bases shorter and J is 11 bases shorter, with 13 bases between their ends.